The present T cell receptor beta chain was sequenced within a study of Ad26.COV2.S vaccination and SARS-CoV-2 variants. The study, taken as a whole, reports: It was vaccine recipients, not placebo recipients, who had the higher spike-specific TCR breadth. CD8+ and CD4+ T cells specific for spike reportedly responded with substantial breadth after vaccination.

On this clone: The antigen remains undetermined. Additional DNA sequences in this sample encode the identical CDR3.

The CDR3 is 14 residues long. Germline CDR1 and CDR2: LNHDA and SQIVND (reference sequence). With V trimmed by 3 bases and J by 2 bases, 3 bases remained unmatched. Produced via immunoSEQ multiplex PCR; TCRdb's table is partial and in-frame only. The table lists some 190,000 clones, 70% to 90% of them singletons, with more than 4.5% in the top ten. The receptor was derived from a human donor who had recovered from COVID-19. Sequencing used peripheral blood, obtained after recovery from COVID-19. The chain carries TRBV19 and TRBJ2-7; TRBD1 aligns across 8 bases. CDR3 sequence: CASSIGQGAYEQYF. The CDR3 DNA is TGTGCCAGTAGTATTGGACAGGGAGCCTACGAGCAGTACTTC.